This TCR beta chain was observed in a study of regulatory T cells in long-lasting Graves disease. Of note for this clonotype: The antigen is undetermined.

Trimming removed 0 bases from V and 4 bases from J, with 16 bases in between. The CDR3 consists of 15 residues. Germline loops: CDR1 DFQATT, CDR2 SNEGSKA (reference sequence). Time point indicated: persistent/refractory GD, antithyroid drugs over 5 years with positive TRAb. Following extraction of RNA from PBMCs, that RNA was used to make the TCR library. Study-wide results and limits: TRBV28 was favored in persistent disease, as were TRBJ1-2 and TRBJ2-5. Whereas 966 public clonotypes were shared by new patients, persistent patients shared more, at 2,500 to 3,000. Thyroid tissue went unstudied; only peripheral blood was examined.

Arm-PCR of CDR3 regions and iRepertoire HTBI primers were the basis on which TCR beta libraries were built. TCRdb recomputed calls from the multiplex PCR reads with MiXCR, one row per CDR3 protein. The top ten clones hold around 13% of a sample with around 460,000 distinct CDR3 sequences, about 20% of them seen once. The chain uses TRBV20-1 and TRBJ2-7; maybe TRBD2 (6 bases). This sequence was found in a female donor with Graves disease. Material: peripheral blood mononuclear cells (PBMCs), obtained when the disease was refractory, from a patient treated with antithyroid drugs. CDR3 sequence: CSARDPGQGLYEQYF. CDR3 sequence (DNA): TGCAGTGCTAGAGATCCGGGCCAGGGACTTTACGAGCAGTACTTC.